This T cell receptor (beta chain) was recovered during a study of shared clonotypes between healthy human individuals. Only CD45RO-negative cells positively selected for CCR7 counted as naive CD8 cells, so terminally differentiated effector memory CD45RA+ cells were excluded. This clone was seen once. Repertoires were generated with immunoSEQ multiplex PCR, while TCRdb's copy carries only in-frame clones and drops some. The sample includes around 1,900,000 clones, 80% to 95% of them seen just once. Trimming removed 5 bases at V and 2 bases at J, with 19 bases between. The CDR3 runs to 17 residues. The germline CDR1 and CDR2 sequences are SEHNR and FQNEAQ (reference sequence).

This chain joins TRBV7-9 and TRBJ2-1, with D perhaps matching TRBD1 (5 bases). The origin of this receptor is a man between 18 and 35 years old in good health. Some clones in this sample may be carry-over from other donors' samples. Sequences were obtained from naive CD8+ T cells from PBMCs. CDR3 DNA: TGTGCCAGCAGCCCCTATGGCGGACATGTAACCTACAATGAGCAGTTCTTC. Its protein is CASSPYGGHVTYNEQFF.